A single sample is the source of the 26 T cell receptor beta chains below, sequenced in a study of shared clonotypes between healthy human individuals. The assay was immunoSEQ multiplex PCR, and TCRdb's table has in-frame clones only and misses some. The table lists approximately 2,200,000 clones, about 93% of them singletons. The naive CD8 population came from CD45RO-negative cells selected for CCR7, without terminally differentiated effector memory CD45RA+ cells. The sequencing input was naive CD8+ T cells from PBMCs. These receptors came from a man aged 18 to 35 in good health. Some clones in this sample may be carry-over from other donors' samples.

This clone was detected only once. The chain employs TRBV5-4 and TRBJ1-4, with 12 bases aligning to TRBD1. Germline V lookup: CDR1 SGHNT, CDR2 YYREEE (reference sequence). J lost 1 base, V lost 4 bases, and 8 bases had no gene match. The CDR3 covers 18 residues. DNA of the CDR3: TGTGCCAGCAGCCCCGGGACAGGGGGCACCCTAACTAATGAAAAACTGTTTTTT. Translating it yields CASSPGTGGTLTNEKLFF.

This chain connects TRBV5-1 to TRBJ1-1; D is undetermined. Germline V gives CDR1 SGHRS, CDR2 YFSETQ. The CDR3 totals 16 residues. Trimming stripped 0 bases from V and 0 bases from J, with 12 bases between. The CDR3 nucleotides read TGCGCCAGCAGCTTGGGTGGGCCGGGGATGAACACTGAAGCTTTCTTT. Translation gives CASSLGGPGMNTEAFF.

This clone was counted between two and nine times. The CDR3 spells CASSQGAGEQYF. DNA for the CDR3: TGTGCCAGCAGCCAGGGGGCGGGCGAGCAGTACTTC. The rearrangement joins TRBV7-9 to TRBJ2-7, with TRBD1 matching 8 bases. CDR1 SEHNR and CDR2 FQNEAQ come from the germline V gene (reference sequence). V was clipped by 5 bases and J by 6 bases; unmatched bases: 3. The CDR3 totals 12 residues.

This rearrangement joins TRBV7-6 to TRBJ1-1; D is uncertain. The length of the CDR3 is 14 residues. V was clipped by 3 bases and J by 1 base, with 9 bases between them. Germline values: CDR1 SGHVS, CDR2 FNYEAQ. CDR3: CASSFPAGNTEAFF. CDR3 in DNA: TGTGCCAGCAGCTTTCCGGCGGGGAACACTGAAGCTTTCTTT.

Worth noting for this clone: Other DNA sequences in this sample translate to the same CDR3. The CDR3 loop reads CASSPRTSGYEQYF. The CDR3 DNA is TGTGCCAGCAGCCCACGGACTAGCGGCTACGAGCAGTACTTC. The chain employs TRBV9 and TRBJ2-7, with 10 bases that match TRBD2. The V and J ends lost 4 bases and 3 bases, in that order; junction bases with no gene match: 4. Germline V gene lookup returns CDR1 SGDLS and CDR2 YYNGEE. The CDR3 sequence is 14 residues long.

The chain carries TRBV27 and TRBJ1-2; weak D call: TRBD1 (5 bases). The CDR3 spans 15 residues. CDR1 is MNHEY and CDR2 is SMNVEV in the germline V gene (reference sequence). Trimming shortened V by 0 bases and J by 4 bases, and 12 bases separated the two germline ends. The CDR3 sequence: CASSLSPDSLYGYTF. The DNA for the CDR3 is TGTGCCAGCAGTTTATCCCCCGACAGTCTCTATGGCTACACCTTC.

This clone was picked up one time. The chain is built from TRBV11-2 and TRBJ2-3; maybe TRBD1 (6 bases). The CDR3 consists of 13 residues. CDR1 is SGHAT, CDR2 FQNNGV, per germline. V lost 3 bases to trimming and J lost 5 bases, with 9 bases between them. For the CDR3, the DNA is TGTGCCAGCAGCTTTCGCAGGGGAGATACGCAGTATTTT. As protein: CASSFRRGDTQYF.

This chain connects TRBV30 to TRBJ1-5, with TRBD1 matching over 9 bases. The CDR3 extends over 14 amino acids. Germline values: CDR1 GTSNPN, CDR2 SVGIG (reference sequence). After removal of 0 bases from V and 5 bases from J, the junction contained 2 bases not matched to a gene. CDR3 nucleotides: TGTGCCTGGAGTGTGGGACAGGGATATCAGCCCCAGCATTTT. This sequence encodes CAWSVGQGYQPQHF.

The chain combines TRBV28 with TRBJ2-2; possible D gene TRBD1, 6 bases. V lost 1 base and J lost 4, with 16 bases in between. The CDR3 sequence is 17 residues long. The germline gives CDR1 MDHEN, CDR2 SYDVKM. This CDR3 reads CASSLLRDLRGTGELFF. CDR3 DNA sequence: TGTGCCAGCAGTTTATTACGGGACCTCAGGGGCACCGGGGAGCTGTTTTTT.

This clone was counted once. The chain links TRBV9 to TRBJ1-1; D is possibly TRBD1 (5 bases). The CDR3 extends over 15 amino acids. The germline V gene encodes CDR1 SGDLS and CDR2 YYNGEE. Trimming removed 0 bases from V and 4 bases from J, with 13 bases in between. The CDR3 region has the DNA TGTGCCAGCAGCGTAGCCAGGGAAACGGGCACTGAAGCTTTCTTT. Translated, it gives CASSVARETGTEAFF.

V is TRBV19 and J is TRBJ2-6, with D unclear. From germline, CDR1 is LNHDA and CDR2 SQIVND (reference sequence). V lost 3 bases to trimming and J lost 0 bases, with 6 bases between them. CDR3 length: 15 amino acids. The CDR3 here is CASSIGISGANVLTF. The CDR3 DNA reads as TGTGCCAGTAGTATTGGAATCTCTGGGGCCAACGTCCTGACTTTC.

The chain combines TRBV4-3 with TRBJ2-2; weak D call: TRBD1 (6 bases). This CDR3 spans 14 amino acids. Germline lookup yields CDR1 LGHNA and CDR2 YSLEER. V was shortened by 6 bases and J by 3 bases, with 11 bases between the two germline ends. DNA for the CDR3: TGCGCCAGCAGTAGTCAGGGGTACACCGGGGAGCTGTTTTTT. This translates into CASSSQGYTGELFF.

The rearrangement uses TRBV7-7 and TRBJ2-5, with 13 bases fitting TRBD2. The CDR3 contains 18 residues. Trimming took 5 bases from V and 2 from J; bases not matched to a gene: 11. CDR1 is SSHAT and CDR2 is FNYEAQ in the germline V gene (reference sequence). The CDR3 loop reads CASSPTTSGRARQETQYF. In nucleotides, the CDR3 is TGTGCCAGCAGCCCCACTACTAGCGGGAGGGCCCGGCAAGAGACCCAGTACTTC.

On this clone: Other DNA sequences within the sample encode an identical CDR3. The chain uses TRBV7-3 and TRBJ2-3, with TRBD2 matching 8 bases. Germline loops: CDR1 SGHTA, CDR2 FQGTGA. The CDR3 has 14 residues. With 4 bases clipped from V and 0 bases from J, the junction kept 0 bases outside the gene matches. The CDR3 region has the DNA TGTGCCAGCAGCTCTAGCGGGAGCACAGATACGCAGTATTTT. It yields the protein CASSSSGSTDTQYF.

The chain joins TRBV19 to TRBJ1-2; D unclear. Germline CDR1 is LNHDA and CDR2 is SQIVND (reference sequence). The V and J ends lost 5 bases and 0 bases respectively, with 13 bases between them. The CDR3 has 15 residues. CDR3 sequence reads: CASSPTTSTNYGYTF. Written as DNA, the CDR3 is TGTGCCAGTAGTCCGACGACCTCTACTAACTATGGCTACACCTTC.

In DNA form, the CDR3 reads TGTGCCAGCAGGCCGATAGCGGGGTACAATGAGCAGTTCTTC. Its translation: CASRPIAGYNEQFF. The chain couples TRBV28 to TRBJ2-1, with 8 nucleotides matching TRBD2. The CDR3 runs to 14 residues. The V segment lost 6 bases and the J segment 4 bases; nucleotides outside the gene matches: 5. Germline CDR1 is MDHEN and CDR2 is SYDVKM.

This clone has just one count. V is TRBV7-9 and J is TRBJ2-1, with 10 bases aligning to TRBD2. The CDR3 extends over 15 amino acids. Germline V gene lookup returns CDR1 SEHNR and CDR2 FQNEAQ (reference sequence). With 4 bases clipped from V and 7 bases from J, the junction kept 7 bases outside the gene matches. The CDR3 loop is CASSSPSGSENEQFF. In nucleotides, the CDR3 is TGTGCCAGCAGCTCTCCTAGCGGGAGCGAAAATGAGCAGTTCTTC.

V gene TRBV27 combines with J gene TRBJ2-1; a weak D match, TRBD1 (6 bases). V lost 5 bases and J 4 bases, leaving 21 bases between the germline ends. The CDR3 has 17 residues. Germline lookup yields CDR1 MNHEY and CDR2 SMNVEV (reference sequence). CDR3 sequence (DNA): TGTGCCAGCAGTCTTTCCAAAGTGCAGGGGCTTTACAATGAGCAGTTCTTC. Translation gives CASSLSKVQGLYNEQFF.

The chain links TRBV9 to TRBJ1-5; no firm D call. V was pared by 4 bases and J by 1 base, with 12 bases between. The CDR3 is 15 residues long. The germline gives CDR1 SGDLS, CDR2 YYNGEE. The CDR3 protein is CASSTWGGSNQPQHF. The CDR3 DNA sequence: TGTGCCAGCAGCACCTGGGGAGGGAGCAATCAGCCCCAGCATTTT.

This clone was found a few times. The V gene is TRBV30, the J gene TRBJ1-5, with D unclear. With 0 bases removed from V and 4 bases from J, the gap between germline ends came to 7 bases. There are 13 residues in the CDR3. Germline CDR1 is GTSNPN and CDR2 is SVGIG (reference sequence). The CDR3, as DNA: TGTGCCTGGAGTGTGGATGGAAATCAGCCCCAGCATTTT. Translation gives CAWSVDGNQPQHF.

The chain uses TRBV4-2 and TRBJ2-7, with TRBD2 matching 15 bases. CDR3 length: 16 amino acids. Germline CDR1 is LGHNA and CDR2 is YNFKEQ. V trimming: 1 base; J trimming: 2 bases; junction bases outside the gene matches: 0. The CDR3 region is CASSQGTSGRAYEQYF. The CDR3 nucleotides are TGTGCCAGCAGCCAAGGGACTAGCGGGAGGGCCTACGAGCAGTACTTC.

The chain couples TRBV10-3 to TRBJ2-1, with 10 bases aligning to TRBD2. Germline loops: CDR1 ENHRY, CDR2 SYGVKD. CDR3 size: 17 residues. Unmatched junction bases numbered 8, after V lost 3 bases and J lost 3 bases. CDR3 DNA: TGTGCCATCAGTGAAGTTTCGACTAGCGGGTTCTACAATGAGCAGTTCTTC. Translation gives CAISEVSTSGFYNEQFF.

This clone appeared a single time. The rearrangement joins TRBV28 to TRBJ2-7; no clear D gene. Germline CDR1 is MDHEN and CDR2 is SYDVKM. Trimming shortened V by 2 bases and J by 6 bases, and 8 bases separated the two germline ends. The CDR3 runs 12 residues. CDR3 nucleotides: TGTGCCAGCAGTTTAGCCCTCCGCGAGCAGTACTTC. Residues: CASSLALREQYF.

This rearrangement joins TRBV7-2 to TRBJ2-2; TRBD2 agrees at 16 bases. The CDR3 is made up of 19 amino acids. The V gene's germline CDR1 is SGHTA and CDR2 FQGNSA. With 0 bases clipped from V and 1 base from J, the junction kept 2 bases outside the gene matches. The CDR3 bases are TGTGCCAGCAGCTTAGCGGGACTAGCGGGAGGGCGGAACACCGGGGAGCTGTTTTTT. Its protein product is CASSLAGLAGGRNTGELFF.

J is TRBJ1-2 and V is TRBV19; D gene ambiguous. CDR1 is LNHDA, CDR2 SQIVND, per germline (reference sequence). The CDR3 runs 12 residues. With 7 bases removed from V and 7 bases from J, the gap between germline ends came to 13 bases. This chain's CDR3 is CASNPSGSGYTF. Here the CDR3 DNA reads TGTGCCAGTAACCCCTCGGGAAGTGGCTACACCTTC. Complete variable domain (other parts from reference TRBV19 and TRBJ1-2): DGGITQSPKYLFRKEGQNVTLSCEQNLNHDAMYWYRQDPGQGLRLIYYSQIVNDFQKGDIAEGYSVSREKKESFPLTVTSAQKNPTAFYLCASNPSGSGYTFGSGTRLTVV.

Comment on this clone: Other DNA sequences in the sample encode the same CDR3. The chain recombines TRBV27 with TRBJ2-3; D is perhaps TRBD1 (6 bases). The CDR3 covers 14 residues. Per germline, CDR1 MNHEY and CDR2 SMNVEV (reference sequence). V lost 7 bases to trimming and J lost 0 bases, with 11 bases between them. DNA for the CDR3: TGTGCCAGCAAGGTCAGGGGAAGCACAGATACGCAGTATTTT. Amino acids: CASKVRGSTDTQYF.